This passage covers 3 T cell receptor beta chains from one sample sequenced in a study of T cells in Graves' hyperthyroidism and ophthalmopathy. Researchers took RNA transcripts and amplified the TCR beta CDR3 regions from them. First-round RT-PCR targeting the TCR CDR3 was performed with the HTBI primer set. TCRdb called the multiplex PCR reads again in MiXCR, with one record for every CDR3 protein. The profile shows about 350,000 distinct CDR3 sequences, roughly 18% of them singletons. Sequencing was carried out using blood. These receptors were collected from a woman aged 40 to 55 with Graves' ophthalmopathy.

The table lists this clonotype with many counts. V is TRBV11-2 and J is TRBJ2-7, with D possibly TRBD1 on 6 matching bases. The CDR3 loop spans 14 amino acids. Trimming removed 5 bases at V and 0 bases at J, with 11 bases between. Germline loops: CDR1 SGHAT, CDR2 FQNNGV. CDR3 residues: CASSPDRTSYEQYF. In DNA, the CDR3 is TGTGCCAGCAGCCCAGACAGGACCTCCTACGAGCAGTACTTC. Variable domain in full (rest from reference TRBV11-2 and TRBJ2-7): EAGVAQSPRYKIIEKRQSVAFWCNPISGHATLYWYQQILGQGPKLLIQFQNNGVVDDSQLPKDRFSAERLKGVDSTLKIQPAKLEDSAVYLCASSPDRTSYEQYFGPGTRLTVT.

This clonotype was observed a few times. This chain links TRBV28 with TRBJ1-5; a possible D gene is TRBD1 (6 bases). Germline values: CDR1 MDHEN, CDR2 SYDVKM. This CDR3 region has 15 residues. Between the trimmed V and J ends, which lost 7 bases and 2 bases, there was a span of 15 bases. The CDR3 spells CASTEGGIRNQPQHF. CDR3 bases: TGTGCCAGCACAGAAGGGGGGATCCGCAATCAGCCCCAGCATTTT.

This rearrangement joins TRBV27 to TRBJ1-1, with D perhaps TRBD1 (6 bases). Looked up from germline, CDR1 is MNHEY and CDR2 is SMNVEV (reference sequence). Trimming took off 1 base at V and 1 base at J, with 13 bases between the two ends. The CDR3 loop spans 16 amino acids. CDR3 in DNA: TGTGCCAGCAGTTTATATGGGGGGCGGAAGAACACTGAAGCTTTCTTT. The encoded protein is CASSLYGGRKNTEAFF.